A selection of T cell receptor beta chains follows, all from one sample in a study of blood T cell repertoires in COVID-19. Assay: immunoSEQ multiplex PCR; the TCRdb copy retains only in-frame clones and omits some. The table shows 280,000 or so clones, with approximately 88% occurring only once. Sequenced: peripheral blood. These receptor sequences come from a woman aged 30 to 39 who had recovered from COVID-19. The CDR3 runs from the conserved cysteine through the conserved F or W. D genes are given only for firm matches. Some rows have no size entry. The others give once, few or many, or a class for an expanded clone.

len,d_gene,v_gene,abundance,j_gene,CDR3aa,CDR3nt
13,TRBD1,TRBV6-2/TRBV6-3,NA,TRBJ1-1,CASSDRGDTEAFF,TGTGCCAGCAGTGACAGGGGAGACACTGAAGCTTTCTTT
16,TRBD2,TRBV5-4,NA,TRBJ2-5,CASSLAAGGPKETQYF,TGTGCCAGCAGCTTGGCGGCGGGGGGGCCGAAGGAGACCCAGTACTTC
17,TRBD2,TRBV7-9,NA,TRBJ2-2,CASSLGPGLENTGELFF,TGTGCCAGCAGCTTAGGTCCGGGACTAGAGAACACCGGGGAGCTGTTTTTT
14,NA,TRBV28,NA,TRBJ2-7,CATQTRGSSYEQYF,TGTGCCACCCAAACGAGGGGGAGCTCCTACGAGCAGTACTTC
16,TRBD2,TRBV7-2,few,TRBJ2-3,CASGLLGGGPTDTQYF,TGTGCCAGCGGGCTGTTAGGCGGGGGGCCGACAGATACGCAGTATTTT
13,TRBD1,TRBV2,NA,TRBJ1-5,CALRDSLNQPQHF,TGTGCCCTCAGGGACAGCCTCAATCAGCCCCAGCATTTT
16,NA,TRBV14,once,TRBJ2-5,CASSPGEVAHKETQYF,TGTGCCAGCAGCCCCGGGGAGGTCGCGCACAAAGAGACCCAGTACTTC
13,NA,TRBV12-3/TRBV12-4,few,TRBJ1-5,CASSNSPNQPQHF,TGTGCCAGCAGTAACAGTCCCAATCAGCCCCAGCATTTT
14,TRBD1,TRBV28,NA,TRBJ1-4,CASSTRTGLEKLFF,TGTGCCAGCAGTACACGGACAGGCCTTGAAAAACTGTTTTTT
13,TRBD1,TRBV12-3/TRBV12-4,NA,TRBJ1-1,CASSLRQGTGAFF,TGTGCCAGCAGTCTAAGACAGGGTACAGGGGCTTTCTTT
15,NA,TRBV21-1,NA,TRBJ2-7,CASIFHMEKSHEQYF,TGTGCCAGCATCTTCCACATGGAGAAGTCCCACGAGCAGTACTTC